The rows below give T cell receptor beta chains drawn from one sample of a study of vaccination and CD4 T cells after COVID-19. TCRdb called the PCR reads again in MiXCR, with one record for every CDR3 protein. The sample lists approximately 10,000 distinct CDR3 sequences; roughly three fifths were seen once. For these receptors, no antigen is known. The sample was CD4+ T cells from blood, cultured in vitro. All receptors come from a human donor who had recovered from COVID-19. Both conserved end residues are part of each CDR3. A D gene is named only where the DNA matches it firmly. Size tells how often a clone was seen (once, few, many) or the class of an expanded clone, and some rows leave it out.

J | V | size | D | CDR3 | DNA
TRBJ1-6 | TRBV4-3 | few | NA | CASSQEGAYGSPLHF | TGCGCCAGCAGCCAAGAGGGGGCCTACGGTTCACCCCTCCACTTT
TRBJ2-7 | TRBV29-1 | NA | TRBD1 | CSVRSPGQASYEQYF | TGCAGCGTACGTAGTCCGGGACAGGCTTCCTACGAGCAGTACTTC
TRBJ1-2 | TRBV6-1 | NA | NA | CASRYNYGYTF | TGTGCCAGCAGGTATAACTATGGCTACACCTTC
TRBJ2-3 | TRBV24-1 | NA | TRBD1 | CATSDRVLGDTQYF | TGTGCCACTTCGGACAGGGTTCTTGGAGATACGCAGTATTTT
TRBJ2-7 | TRBV7-9 | NA | TRBD2 | CASSLLAGAYEQYF | TGTGCCAGCAGCTTACTAGCGGGAGCCTACGAGCAGTACTTC
TRBJ2-2 | TRBV6-1 | few | NA | CASRLKANTGELFF | TGTGCCAGCAGATTAAAAGCGAACACCGGGGAGCTGTTTTTT
TRBJ1-5 | TRBV20-1 | few | NA | CSAMSGDYSNQPQHF | TGCAGTGCTATGTCTGGGGACTATAGCAATCAGCCCCAGCATTTT
TRBJ1-6 | TRBV10-3 | few | NA | CAISPTGRADSPLHF | TGTGCCATCAGCCCAACAGGGAGGGCGGATTCACCCCTCCACTTT
TRBJ1-5 | TRBV9 | NA | NA | CASSVGWDQPQHF | TGTGCCAGCAGCGTAGGCTGGGATCAGCCCCAGCATTTT
TRBJ1-1 | TRBV12-3/TRBV12-4 | NA | NA | CASSPLAIGIGNTEAFF | TGTGCCAGCAGTCCCCTAGCAATCGGGATTGGGAACACTGAAGCTTTCTTT
TRBJ1-6 | TRBV5-1 | NA | NA | CASSLREGAGAPLHF | TGCGCCAGCAGCTTGCGGGAAGGGGCCGGTGCACCCCTCCACTTT
TRBJ2-1 | TRBV27 | once | TRBD1 | CASSHRSRQGVVRSNEQFF | TGTGCCAGCAGTCACAGAAGCCGACAGGGGGTAGTTAGGAGCAATGAGCAGTTCTTC
TRBJ1-2 | TRBV20-1 | once | NA | CSASGREDYGYTF | TGCAGTGCTAGCGGCAGGGAGGACTATGGCTACACCTTC
TRBJ2-7 | TRBV7-9 | few | NA | CASSPMTVTYEQYF | TGTGCCAGCAGCCCGATGACAGTGACCTACGAGCAGTACTTC
TRBJ1-2 | TRBV3-1 | once | NA | CASSQGREGYTF | TGTGCCAGCAGCCAAGGCAGGGAGGGCTACACCTTC
TRBJ2-5 | TRBV7-3 | NA | NA | CASSLSGIGVETQYF | TGTGCCAGCAGCTTAAGTGGGATCGGGGTAGAGACCCAGTACTTC
TRBJ1-6 | TRBV2 | NA | NA | CASSLLGAVSPLHF | TGTGCCAGCAGTCTCTTAGGGGCCGTTTCACCCCTCCACTTT
TRBJ1-2 | TRBV23-1 | NA | NA | CASSQEGVHYGYTF | TGCGCCAGCAGTCAGGAGGGGGTTCACTATGGCTACACCTTC
TRBJ1-3 | TRBV27 | few | NA | CASSSDRHSGNTIYF | TGTGCCAGCAGTTCAGACAGGCACTCTGGAAACACCATATATTTT
TRBJ2-2 | TRBV12-3/TRBV12-4 | few | NA | CASRGQNTGELFF | TGTGCCAGCAGGGGACAAAACACCGGGGAGCTGTTTTTT
TRBJ2-3 | TRBV6-1 | NA | NA | CASSESGPTDTQYF | TGTGCCAGCAGTGAGAGCGGACCCACAGATACGCAGTATTTT
TRBJ2-5 | TRBV6-8 | few | NA | CASSYSGAAERQETQYF | TGTGCCAGCAGTTACTCGGGGGCTGCGGAGCGCCAAGAGACCCAGTACTTC
TRBJ2-7 | TRBV20-1 | NA | NA | CSARGTQHPYEQYF | TGCAGTGCTAGAGGGACGCAGCATCCCTACGAGCAGTACTTC
TRBJ1-1 | TRBV2 | NA | NA | CASTKGRGTEAFF | TGTGCCAGCACCAAGGGACGGGGGACTGAAGCTTTCTTT
TRBJ1-1 | TRBV7-9 | once | TRBD1 | CASSLPPRGGTEAFF | TGTGCCAGCAGCTTACCGCCCAGGGGGGGGACTGAAGCTTTCTTT
TRBJ1-5 | TRBV21-1 | NA | NA | CASTQRGPKPFNQPQHF | TGTGCCAGCACCCAGAGGGGGCCTAAGCCTTTCAATCAGCCCCAGCATTTT
TRBJ2-7 | TRBV6-1 | NA | TRBD1 | CASIEDRASSYEQYF | TGTGCCAGCATCGAAGACAGGGCGAGCTCCTACGAGCAGTACTTC
TRBJ2-7 | TRBV6-2/TRBV6-3 | few | NA | CASKSLEVGEQYF | TGTGCCAGCAAGTCGTTGGAGGTAGGCGAGCAGTACTTC
TRBJ1-5 | TRBV12-3/TRBV12-4 | NA | TRBD1 | CASSRTGGQPQHF | TGTGCCAGCAGTAGGACAGGGGGTCAGCCCCAGCATTTT
TRBJ2-3 | TRBV24-1 | NA | TRBD1 | CATSDLPGQASDTQYF | TGTGCCACCAGTGATTTGCCGGGACAGGCTTCAGATACGCAGTATTTT
TRBJ2-5 | TRBV20-1 | NA | TRBD2 | CSAGVAGGSVQETQYF | TGCAGTGCTGGGGTGGCGGGAGGGAGTGTCCAAGAGACCCAGTACTTC
TRBJ1-5 | TRBV19 | medium-sized | TRBD1 | CASTSDRTQPQHF | TGTGCCAGTACCTCGGACAGGACCCAGCCCCAGCATTTT
TRBJ1-6 | TRBV27 | NA | NA | CASKPRYNSPLHF | TGTGCCAGCAAACCCCGCTATAATTCACCCCTCCACTTT
TRBJ2-1 | TRBV6-2/TRBV6-3 | NA | TRBD2 | CASSPTSGSYNEQFF | TGTGCCAGCAGTCCTACTAGCGGAAGCTACAATGAGCAGTTCTTC
TRBJ2-7 | TRBV7-9 | NA | TRBD1 | CASSSRGRYEQYF | TGTGCCAGCAGCTCAAGGGGGCGATACGAGCAGTACTTC
TRBJ2-7 | TRBV5-4 | NA | TRBD1 | CASSLRPGTGRPYEQYF | TGTGCCAGCAGCTTGAGACCCGGGACAGGGAGACCCTACGAGCAGTACTTC
TRBJ2-5 | TRBV10-3 | NA | TRBD1 | CASQTGGYQETQYF | TGTGCCTCACAAACAGGGGGATACCAAGAGACCCAGTACTTC
TRBJ2-7 | TRBV15 | few | NA | CATSRGFPHEQYF | TGTGCCACCAGCAGAGGATTTCCTCACGAGCAGTACTTC
TRBJ2-3 | TRBV15 | NA | TRBD2 | CATSSRTSGRSGDTQYF | TGTGCCACCAGCAGTCGGACTAGCGGGAGATCAGGAGATACGCAGTATTTT
TRBJ1-1 | TRBV5-1 | few | TRBD1 | CASSLGPQGVYTEAFF | TGCGCCAGCAGTTTGGGTCCTCAGGGGGTGTACACTGAAGCTTTCTTT
TRBJ1-5 | TRBV2 | NA | NA | CASSGSGQGYSNQPQHF | TGTGCCAGCAGTGGGTCAGGTCAGGGCTATAGCAATCAGCCCCAGCATTTT